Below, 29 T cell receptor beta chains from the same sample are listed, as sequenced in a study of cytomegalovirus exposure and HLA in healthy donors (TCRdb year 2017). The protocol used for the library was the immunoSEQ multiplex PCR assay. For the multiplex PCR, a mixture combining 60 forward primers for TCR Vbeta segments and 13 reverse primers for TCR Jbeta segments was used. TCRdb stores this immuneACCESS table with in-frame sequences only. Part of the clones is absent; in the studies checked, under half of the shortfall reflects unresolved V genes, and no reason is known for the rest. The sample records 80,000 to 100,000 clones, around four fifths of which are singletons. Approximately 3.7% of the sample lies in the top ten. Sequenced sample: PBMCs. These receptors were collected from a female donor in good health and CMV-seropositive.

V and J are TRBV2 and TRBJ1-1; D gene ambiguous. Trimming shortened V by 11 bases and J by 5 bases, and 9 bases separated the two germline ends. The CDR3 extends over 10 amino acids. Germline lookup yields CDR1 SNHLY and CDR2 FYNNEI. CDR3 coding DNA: TGTGCCTCGGTTCGGACTGAAGCTTTCTTT. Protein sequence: CASVRTEAFF.

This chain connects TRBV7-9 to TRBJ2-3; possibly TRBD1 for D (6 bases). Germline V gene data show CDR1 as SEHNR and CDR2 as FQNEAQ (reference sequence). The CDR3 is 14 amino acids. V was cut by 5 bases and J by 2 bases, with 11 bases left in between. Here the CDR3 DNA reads TGTGCCAGCAGCCCTACAGGGAACACAGATACGCAGTATTTT. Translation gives CASSPTGNTDTQYF.

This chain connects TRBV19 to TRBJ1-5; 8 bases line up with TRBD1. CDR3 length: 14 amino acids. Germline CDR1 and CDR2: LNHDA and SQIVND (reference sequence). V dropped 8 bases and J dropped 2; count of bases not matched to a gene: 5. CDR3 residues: CASVDRVGNQPQHF. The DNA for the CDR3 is TGTGCCAGTGTGGACAGGGTAGGCAATCAGCCCCAGCATTTT.

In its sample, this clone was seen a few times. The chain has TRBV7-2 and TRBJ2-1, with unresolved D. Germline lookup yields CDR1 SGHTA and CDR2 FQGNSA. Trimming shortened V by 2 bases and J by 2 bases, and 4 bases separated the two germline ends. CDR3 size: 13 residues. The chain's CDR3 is CASSLTAYNEQFF. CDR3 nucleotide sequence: TGTGCCAGCAGCTTAACAGCCTACAATGAGCAGTTCTTC.

The CDR3 DNA follows: TGTGCCATCAGTGAGCAGGGCACGGGTCGTCAGCCCCAGCATTTT. Its protein is CAISEQGTGRQPQHF. The V call is TRBV10-3, the J call TRBJ1-5; maybe TRBD1 (5 bases). CDR1 is ENHRY and CDR2 is SYGVKD in the germline V gene. This CDR3 comprises 15 residues. V lost 2 bases and J 6 bases, leaving 14 bases between the germline ends.

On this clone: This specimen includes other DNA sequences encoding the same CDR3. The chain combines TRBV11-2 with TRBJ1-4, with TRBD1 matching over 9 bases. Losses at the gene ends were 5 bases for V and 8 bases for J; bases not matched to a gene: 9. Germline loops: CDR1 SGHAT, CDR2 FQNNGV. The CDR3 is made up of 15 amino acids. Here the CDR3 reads CASSPRGDRDEKLFF. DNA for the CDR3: TGTGCCAGCAGCCCGAGGGGGGACAGGGACGAAAAACTGTTTTTT.

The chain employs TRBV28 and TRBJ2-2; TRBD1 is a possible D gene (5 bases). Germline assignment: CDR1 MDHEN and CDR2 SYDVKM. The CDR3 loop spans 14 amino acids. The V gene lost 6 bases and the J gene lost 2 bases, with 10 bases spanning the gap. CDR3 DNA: TGTGCCAGCAGGTCGACAGTTAACACCGGGGAGCTGTTTTTT. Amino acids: CASRSTVNTGELFF.

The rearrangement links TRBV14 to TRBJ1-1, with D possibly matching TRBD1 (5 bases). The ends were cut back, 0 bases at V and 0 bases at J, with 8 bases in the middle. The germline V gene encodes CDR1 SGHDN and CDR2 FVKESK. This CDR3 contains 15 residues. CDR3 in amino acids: CASSQDQGVNTEAFF. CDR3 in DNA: TGTGCCAGCAGCCAAGATCAGGGCGTGAACACTGAAGCTTTCTTT.

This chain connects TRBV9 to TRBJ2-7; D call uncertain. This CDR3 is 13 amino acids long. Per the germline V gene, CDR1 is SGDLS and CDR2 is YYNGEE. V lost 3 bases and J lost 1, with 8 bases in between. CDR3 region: CASSGGLSYEQYF. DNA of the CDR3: TGTGCCAGCAGCGGAGGTCTTTCCTACGAGCAGTACTTC.

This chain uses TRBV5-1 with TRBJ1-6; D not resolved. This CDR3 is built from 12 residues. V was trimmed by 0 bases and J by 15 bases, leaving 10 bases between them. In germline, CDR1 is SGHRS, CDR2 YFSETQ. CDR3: CASSLDGNLLHF. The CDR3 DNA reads TGCGCCAGCAGCTTGGACGGGAATCTCCTCCACTTT.

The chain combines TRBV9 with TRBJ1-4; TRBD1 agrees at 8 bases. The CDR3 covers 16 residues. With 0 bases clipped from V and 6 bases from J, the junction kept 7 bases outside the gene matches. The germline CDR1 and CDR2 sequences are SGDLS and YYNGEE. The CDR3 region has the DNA TGTGCCAGCAGCGTAGGATCAGGGGGCGCGTATGAAAAACTGTTTTTT. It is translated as CASSVGSGGAYEKLFF.

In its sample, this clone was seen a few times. The CDR3 nucleotides are TGTGCCAGCAGGATCCCCGGCGGGGGGGCGAATGAGCAGTTCTTC. Encoded protein: CASRIPGGGANEQFF. The chain employs TRBV11-2 and TRBJ2-1; 9 nucleotides line up with TRBD2. V was pared by 6 bases and J by 7 bases, with 10 bases of the junction left unmatched. In germline, CDR1 is SGHAT, CDR2 FQNNGV. The CDR3 sequence is 15 residues long.

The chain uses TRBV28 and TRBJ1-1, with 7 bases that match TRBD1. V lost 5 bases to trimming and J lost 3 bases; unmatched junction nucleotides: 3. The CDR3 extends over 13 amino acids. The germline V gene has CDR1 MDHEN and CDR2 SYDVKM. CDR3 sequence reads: CASSQTGDTEAFF. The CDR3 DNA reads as TGTGCCAGCAGTCAAACAGGGGACACTGAAGCTTTCTTT.

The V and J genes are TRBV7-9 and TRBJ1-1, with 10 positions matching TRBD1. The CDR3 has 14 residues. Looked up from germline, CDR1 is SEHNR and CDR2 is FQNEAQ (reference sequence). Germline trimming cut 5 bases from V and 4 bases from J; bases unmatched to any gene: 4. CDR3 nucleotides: TGTGCCAGCAGCCCCCGACAGGGGGCCACTGAAGCTTTCTTT. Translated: CASSPRQGATEAFF. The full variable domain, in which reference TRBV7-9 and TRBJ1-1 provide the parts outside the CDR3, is DTGVSQNPRHKITKRGQNVTFRCDPISEHNRLYWYRQTLGQGPEFLTYFQNEAQLEKSRLLSDRFSAERPKGSFSTLEIQRTEQGDSAMYLCASSPRQGATEAFFGQGTRLTVV.

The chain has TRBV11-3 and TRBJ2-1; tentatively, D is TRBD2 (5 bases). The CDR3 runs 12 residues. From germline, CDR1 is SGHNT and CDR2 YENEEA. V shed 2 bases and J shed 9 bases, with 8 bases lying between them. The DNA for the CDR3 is TGTGCCAGCAGCTTACACAGCGGTGAGCAGTTCTTC. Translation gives CASSLHSGEQFF.

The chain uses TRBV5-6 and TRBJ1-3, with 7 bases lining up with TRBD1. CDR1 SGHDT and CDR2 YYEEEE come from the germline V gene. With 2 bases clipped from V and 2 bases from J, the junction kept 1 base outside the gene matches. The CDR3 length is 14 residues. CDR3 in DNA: TGTGCCAGCAGCTTAGGGACAGCTGGAAACACCATATATTTT. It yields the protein CASSLGTAGNTIYF.

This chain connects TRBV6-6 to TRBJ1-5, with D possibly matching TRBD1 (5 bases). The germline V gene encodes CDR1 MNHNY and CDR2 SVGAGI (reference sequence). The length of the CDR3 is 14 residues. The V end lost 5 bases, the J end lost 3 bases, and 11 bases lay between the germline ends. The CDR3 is CASSPGGINQPQHF. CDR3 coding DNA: TGTGCCAGCAGTCCCGGGGGAATCAATCAGCCCCAGCATTTT.

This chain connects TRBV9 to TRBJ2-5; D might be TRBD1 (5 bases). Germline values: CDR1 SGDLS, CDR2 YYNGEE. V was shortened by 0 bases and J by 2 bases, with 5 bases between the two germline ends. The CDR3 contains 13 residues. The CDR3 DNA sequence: TGTGCCAGCAGCGTAGACAGGCAAGAGACCCAGTACTTC. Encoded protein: CASSVDRQETQYF.

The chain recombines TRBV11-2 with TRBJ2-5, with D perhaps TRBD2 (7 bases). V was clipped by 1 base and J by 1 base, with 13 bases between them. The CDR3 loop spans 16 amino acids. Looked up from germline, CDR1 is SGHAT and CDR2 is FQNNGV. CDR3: CASSLGGGGLQETQYF. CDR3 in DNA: TGTGCCAGCAGCTTAGGTGGGGGGGGCCTCCAAGAGACCCAGTACTTC.

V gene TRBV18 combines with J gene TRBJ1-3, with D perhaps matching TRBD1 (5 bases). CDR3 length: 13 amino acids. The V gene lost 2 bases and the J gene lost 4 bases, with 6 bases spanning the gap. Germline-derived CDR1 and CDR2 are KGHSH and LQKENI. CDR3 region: CASSPGAGNTIYF. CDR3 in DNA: TGTGCCAGCTCACCAGGGGCCGGAAACACCATATATTTT.

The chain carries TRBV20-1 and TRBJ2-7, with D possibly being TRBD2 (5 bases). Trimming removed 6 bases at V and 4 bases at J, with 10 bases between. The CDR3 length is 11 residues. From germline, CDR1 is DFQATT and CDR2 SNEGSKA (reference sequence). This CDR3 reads CSAGGLYEQYF. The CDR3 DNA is TGCAGTGCCGGTGGACTGTACGAGCAGTACTTC.

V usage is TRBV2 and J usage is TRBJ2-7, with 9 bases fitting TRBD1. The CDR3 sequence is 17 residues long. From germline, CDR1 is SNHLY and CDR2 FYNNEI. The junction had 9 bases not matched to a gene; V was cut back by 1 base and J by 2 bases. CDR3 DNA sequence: TGTGCCAGCAGTGAAGGACGGACAGGGGATGGGGCCTACGAGCAGTACTTC. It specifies CASSEGRTGDGAYEQYF. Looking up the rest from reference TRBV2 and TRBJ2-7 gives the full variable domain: EPEVTQTPSHQVTQMGQEVILRCVPISNHLYFYWYRQILGQKVEFLVSFYNNEISEKSEIFDDQFSVERPDGSNFTLKIRSTKLEDSAMYFCASSEGRTGDGAYEQYFGPGTRLTVT.

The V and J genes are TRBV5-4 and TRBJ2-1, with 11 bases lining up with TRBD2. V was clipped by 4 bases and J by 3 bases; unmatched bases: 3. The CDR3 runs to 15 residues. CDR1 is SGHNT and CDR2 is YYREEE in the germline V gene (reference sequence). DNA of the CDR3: TGTGCCAGCAGCACGGGACTAGCGGACTACAATGAGCAGTTCTTC. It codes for CASSTGLADYNEQFF.

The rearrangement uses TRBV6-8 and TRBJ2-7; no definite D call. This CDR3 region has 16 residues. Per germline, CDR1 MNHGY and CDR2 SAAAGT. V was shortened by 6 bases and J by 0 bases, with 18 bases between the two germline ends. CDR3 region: CASSGRAINNSYEQYF. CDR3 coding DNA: TGTGCCAGCAGCGGTAGAGCGATCAATAACTCCTACGAGCAGTACTTC.

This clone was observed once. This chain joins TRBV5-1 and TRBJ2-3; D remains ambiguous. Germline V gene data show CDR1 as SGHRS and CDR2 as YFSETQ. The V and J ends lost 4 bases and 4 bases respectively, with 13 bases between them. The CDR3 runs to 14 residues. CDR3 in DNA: TGCGCCAGCAGCCTAGACCCGGCGGCAGATACGCAGTATTTT. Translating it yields CASSLDPAADTQYF.

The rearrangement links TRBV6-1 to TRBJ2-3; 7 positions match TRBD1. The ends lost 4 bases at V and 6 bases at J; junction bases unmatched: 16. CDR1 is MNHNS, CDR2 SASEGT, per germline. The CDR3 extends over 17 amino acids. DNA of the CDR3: TGTGCCAGCAGTGCCCACCCCCGACAGGGCTTGGCGGATACGCAGTATTTT. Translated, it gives CASSAHPRQGLADTQYF.

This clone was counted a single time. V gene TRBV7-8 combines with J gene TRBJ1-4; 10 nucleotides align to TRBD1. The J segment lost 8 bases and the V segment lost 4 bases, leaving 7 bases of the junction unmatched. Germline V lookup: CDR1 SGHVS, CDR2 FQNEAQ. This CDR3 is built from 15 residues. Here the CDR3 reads CASSSRQGALEKLFF. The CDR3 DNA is TGTGCCAGCAGCTCAAGACAGGGGGCTTTGGAAAAACTGTTTTTT.

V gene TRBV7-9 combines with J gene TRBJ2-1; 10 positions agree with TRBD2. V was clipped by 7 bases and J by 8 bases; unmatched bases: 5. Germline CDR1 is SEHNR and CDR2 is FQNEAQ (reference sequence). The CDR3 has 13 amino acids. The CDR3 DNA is TGTGCCAGCAAACCAGCGGGGGGGGATGAGCAGTTCTTC. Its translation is CASKPAGGDEQFF.

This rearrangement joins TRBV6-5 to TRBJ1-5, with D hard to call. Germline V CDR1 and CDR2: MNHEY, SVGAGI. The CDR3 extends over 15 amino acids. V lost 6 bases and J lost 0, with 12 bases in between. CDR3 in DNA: TGTGCCAGCAGGCGTCGCGGGTATAGCAATCAGCCCCAGCATTTT. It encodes CASRRRGYSNQPQHF.